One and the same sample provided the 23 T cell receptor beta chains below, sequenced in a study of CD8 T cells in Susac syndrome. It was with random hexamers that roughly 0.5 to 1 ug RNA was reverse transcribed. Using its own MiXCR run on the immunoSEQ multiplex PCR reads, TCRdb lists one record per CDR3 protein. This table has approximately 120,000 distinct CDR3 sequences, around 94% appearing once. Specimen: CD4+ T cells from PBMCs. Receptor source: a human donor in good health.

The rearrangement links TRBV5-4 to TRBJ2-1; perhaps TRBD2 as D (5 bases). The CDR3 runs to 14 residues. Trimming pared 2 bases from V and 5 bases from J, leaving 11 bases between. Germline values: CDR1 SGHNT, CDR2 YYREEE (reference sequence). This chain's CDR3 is CASSFWGVNNEQFF. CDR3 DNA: TGTGCCAGCAGCTTCTGGGGAGTTAACAATGAGCAGTTCTTC.

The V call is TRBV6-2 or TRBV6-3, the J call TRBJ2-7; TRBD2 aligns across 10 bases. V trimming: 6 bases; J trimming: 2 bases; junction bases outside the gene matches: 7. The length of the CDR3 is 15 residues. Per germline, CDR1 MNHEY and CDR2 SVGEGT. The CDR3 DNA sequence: TGTGCCAGCAGAGAACTAGCGGGATACACCTACGAGCAGTACTTC. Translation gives CASRELAGYTYEQYF.

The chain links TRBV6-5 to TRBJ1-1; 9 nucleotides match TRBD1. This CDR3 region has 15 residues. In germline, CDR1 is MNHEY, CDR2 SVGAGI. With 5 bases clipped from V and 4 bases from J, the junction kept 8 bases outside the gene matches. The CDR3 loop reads CASSVPGQGVTEAFF. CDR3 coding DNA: TGTGCCAGCAGTGTTCCGGGACAGGGAGTCACTGAAGCTTTCTTT.

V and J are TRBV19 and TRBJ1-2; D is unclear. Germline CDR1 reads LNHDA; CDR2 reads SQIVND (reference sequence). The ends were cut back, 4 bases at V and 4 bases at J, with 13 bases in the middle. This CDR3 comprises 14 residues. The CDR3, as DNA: TGTGCCAGTAGTACCTCGGGCTCCCCCTATGGCTACACCTTC. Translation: CASSTSGSPYGYTF.

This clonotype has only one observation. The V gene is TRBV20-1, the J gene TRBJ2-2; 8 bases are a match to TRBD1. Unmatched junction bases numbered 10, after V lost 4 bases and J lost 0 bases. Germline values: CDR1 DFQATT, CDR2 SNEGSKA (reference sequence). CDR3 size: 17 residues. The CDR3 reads CSATARQGHTNTGELFF. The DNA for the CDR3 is TGCAGTGCTACTGCGAGACAGGGGCATACGAACACCGGGGAGCTGTTTTTT.

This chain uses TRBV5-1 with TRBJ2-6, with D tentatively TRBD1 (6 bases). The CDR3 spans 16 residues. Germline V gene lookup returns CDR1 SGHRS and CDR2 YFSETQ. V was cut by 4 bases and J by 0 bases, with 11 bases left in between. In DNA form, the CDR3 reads TGCGCCAGCAGCCTGGACAGTATCTCTGGGGCCAACGTCCTGACTTTC. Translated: CASSLDSISGANVLTF.

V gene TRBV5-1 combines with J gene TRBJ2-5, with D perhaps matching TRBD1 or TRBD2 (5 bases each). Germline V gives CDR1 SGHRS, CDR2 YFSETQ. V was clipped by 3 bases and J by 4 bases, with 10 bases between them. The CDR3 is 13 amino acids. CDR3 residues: CASSSRDVETQYF. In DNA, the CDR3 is TGCGCCAGCAGCTCCCGGGACGTAGAGACCCAGTACTTC.

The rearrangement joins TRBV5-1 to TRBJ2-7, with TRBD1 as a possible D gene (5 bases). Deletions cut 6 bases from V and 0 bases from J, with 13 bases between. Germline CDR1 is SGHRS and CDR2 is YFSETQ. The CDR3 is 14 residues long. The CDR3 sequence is CASNPTASSYEQYF. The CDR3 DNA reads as TGCGCCAGCAACCCGACAGCGAGCTCCTACGAGCAGTACTTC.

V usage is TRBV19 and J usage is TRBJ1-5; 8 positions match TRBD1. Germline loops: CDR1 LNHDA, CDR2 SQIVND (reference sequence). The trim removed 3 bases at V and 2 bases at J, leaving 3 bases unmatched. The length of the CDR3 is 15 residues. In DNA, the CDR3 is TGTGCCAGTAGTATGACAGGGGACGGCAATCAGCCCCAGCATTTT. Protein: CASSMTGDGNQPQHF.

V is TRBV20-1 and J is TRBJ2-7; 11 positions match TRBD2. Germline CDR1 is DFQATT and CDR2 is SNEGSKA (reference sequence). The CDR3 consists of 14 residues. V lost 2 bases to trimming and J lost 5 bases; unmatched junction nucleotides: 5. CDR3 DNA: TGCAGTGCTAGACTACTAGCGGGAGCCGACGAGCAGTACTTC. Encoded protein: CSARLLAGADEQYF.

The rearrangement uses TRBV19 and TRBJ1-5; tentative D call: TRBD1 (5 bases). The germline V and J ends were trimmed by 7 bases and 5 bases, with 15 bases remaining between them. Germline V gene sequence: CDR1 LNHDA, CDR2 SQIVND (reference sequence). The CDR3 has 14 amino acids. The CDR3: CASTVRGPYQPQHF. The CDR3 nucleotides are TGTGCCAGTACGGTGCGGGGACCCTATCAGCCCCAGCATTTT.

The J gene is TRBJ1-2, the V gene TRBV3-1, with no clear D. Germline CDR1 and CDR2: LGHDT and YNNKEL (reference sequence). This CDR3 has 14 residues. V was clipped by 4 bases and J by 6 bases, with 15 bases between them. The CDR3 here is CASSPPLESHGYTF. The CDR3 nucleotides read TGTGCCAGCAGCCCTCCCTTGGAATCTCATGGCTACACCTTC.

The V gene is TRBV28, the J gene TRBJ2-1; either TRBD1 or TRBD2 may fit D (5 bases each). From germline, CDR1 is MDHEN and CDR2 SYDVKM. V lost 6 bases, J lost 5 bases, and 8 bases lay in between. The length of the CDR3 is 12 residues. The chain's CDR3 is CASSRDHNEQFF. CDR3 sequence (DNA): TGTGCCAGCAGCCGGGACCACAATGAGCAGTTCTTC.

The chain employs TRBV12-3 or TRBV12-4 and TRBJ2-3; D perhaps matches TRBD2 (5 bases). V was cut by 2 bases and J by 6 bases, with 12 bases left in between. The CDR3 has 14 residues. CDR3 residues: CASSLFGIVDTQYF. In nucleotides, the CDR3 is TGTGCCAGCAGTTTATTCGGGATAGTTGATACGCAGTATTTT.

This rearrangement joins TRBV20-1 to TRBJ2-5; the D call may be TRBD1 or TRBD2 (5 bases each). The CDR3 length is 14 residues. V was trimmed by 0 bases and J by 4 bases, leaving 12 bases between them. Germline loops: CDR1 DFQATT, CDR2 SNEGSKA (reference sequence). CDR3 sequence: CSARDNRGLETQYF. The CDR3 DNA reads TGCAGTGCTAGAGATAATCGGGGCCTAGAGACCCAGTACTTC.

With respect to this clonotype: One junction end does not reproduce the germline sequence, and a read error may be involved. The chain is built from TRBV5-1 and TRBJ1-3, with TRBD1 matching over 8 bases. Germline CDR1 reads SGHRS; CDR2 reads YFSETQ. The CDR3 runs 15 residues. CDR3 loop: CASSPTGVRGGPVAF. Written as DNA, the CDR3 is TGCGCCAGCAGCCCGACAGGGGTGCGAGGGGGGCCGGTCGCTTTT.

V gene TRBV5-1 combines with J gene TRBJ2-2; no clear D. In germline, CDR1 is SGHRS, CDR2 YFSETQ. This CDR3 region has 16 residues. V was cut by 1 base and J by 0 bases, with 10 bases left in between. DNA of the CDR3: TGCGCCAGCAGCTTGACCCCCCCAGCGAACACCGGGGAGCTGTTTTTT. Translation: CASSLTPPANTGELFF.

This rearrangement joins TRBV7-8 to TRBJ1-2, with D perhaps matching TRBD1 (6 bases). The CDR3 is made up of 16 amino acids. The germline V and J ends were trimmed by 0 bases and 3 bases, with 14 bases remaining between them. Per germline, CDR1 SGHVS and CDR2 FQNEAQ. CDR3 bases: TGTGCCAGCAGCTTAGCGCGTGGGGGGCGAGACTATGGCTACACCTTC. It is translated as CASSLARGGRDYGYTF.

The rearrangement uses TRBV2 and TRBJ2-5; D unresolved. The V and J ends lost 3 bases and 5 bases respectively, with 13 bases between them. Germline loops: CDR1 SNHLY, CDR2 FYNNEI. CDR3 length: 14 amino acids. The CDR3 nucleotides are TGTGCCAGCAGTGACAGTACCCCTCGCGAGACCCAGTACTTC. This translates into CASSDSTPRETQYF.

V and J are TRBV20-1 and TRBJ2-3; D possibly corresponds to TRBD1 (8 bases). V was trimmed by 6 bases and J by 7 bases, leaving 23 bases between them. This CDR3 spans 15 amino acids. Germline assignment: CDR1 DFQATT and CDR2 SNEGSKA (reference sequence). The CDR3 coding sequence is TGCAGTGCGGAGCCGGCCTACAGGGGGGGATATACGCAGTATTTT. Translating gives CSAEPAYRGGYTQYF.

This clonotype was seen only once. The CDR3 sequence is CSAPKRDNSPDTQYF. The CDR3, as DNA: TGCAGTGCTCCGAAAAGGGACAATTCCCCAGATACGCAGTATTTT. The rearrangement uses TRBV20-1 and TRBJ2-3; maybe TRBD1 (6 bases). The CDR3 covers 15 residues. Per the germline V gene, CDR1 is DFQATT and CDR2 is SNEGSKA (reference sequence). Trimming shortened V by 5 bases and J by 4 bases, and 19 bases separated the two germline ends.

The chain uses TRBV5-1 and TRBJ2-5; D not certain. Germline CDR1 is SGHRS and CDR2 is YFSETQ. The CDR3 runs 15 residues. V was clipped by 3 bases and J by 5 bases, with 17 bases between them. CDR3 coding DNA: TGCGCCAGCAGCTCGATCGGGTTTCAGTCGGAGACCCAGTACTTC. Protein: CASSSIGFQSETQYF. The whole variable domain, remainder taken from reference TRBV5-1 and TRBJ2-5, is KAGVTQTPRYLIKTRGQQVTLSCSPISGHRSVSWYQQTPGQGLQFLFEYFSETQRNKGNFPGRFSGRQFSNSRSEMNVSTLELGDSALYLCASSSIGFQSETQYFGPGTRLLVL.

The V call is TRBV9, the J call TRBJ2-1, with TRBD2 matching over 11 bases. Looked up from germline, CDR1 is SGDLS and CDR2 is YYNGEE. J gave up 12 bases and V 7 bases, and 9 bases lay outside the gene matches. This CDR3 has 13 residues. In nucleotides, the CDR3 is TGTGCCAGCCAGTTCGGGCTAGCGGGAGGGCAGTTCTTC. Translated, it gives CASQFGLAGGQFF.